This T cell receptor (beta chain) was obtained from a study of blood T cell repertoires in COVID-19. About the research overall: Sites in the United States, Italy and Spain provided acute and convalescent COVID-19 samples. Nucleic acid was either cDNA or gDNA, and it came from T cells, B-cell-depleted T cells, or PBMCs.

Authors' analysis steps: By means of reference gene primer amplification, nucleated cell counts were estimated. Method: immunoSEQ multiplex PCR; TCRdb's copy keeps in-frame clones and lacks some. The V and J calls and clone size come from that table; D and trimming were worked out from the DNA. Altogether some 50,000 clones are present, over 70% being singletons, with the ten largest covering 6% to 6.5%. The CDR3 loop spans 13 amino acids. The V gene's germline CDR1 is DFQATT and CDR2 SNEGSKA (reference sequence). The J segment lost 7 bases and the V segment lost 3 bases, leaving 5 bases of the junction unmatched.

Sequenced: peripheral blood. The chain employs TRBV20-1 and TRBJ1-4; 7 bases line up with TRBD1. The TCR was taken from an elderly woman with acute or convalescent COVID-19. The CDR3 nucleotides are TGCAGTGCTAGTCAGACAGGGACTGAAAAACTGTTTTTT. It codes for CSASQTGTEKLFF.